Presented here are 32 T cell receptor beta chains from one specimen sequenced in a study of blood T cell repertoires in COVID-19. Using immunoSEQ multiplex PCR, the repertoire was profiled, and TCRdb retains in-frame clones only, with some absent. The table has more than 150,000 clones, almost 85% seen once. The sample comprised peripheral blood. Receptor source: a man aged 18 to 35 with active or convalescent COVID-19.

This clone was counted ten times or more. The CDR3 sequence is CASSPQAASGRFYNEQFF. CDR3 DNA sequence: TGCGCCAGCAGCCCCCAAGCGGCTAGCGGGAGATTCTACAATGAGCAGTTCTTC. The rearrangement links TRBV4-1 to TRBJ2-1, with TRBD2 matching over 10 bases. V was pared by 4 bases and J by 3 bases, with 12 bases of the junction left unmatched. The CDR3 runs to 18 residues. Per the germline V gene, CDR1 is MGHRA and CDR2 is YSYEKL.

The chain links TRBV2 to TRBJ2-7; D is possibly TRBD1 (6 bases). The CDR3 loop spans 13 amino acids. The germline V gene has CDR1 SNHLY and CDR2 FYNNEI. The V gene lost 6 bases and the J gene lost 1 base, with 10 bases spanning the gap. The CDR3 here is CASRLGQSYEQYF. CDR3 DNA: TGTGCCAGCAGACTAGGACAGTCCTACGAGCAGTACTTC.

V and J are TRBV7-6 and TRBJ2-1; D is possibly TRBD1 (6 bases). This CDR3 region has 15 residues. Deletions cut 2 bases from V and 8 bases from J, with 16 bases between. CDR1 is SGHVS and CDR2 is FNYEAQ in the germline V gene. CDR3 bases: TGTGCCAGCAGCTTATGGGTGGACAGTGATTATGAGCAGTTCTTC. Translating gives CASSLWVDSDYEQFF.

The rearrangement joins TRBV30 to TRBJ1-5; possibly TRBD1 for D (5 bases). Germline V lookup: CDR1 GTSNPN, CDR2 SVGIG (reference sequence). Deletions cut 0 bases from V and 9 bases from J, with 15 bases between. The CDR3 has 14 residues. CDR3 bases: TGTGCCTGGAGTGTAAGGGGCGGACGACGGCCCCAGCATTTT. This translates into CAWSVRGGRRPQHF.

The chain uses TRBV7-8 and TRBJ1-4, with D uncertain. The V end lost 3 bases, the J end lost 0 bases, and 11 bases lay between the germline ends. CDR1 and CDR2 (germline): SGHVS, FQNEAQ. This CDR3 spans 16 amino acids. The CDR3, as DNA: TGTGCCAGCAGCTTCCTGCTACTTGCAACTAATGAAAAACTGTTTTTT. Translation: CASSFLLLATNEKLFF.

The chain combines TRBV29-1 with TRBJ2-7; 7 positions agree with TRBD1. J was trimmed by 2 bases and V by 3 bases; bases with no gene match: 7. Germline CDR1 is SQVTM and CDR2 is ANQGSEA. There are 14 residues in the CDR3. CDR3 bases: TGCAGCGTTGAGCGCAGGGGGAGCCCCTACGAGCAGTACTTC. Its translation is CSVERRGSPYEQYF.

This chain joins TRBV5-1 and TRBJ2-3, with 10 bases aligning to TRBD1. Germline V gene sequence: CDR1 SGHRS, CDR2 YFSETQ. The trim removed 0 bases at V and 2 bases at J, leaving 3 bases unmatched. This CDR3 contains 16 residues. The chain's CDR3 is CASSLGDRGYTDTQYF. The CDR3 coding sequence is TGCGCCAGCAGCTTGGGGGACAGGGGATACACAGATACGCAGTATTTT.

V usage is TRBV24-1 and J usage is TRBJ1-1; no definite D call. CDR1 KGHDR and CDR2 SFDVKD come from the germline V gene. Deletions cut 1 base from V and 1 base from J, with 9 bases between. The CDR3 has 15 residues. In nucleotides, the CDR3 is TGTGCCACCAGTGATTTACCGGGAGAGAACACTGAAGCTTTCTTT. Protein: CATSDLPGENTEAFF.

This clone is judged medium-sized (0.01 to 0.1%). V and J are TRBV4-1 and TRBJ1-2; D is unresolved. The V gene's germline CDR1 is MGHRA and CDR2 YSYEKL. Trimming removed 0 bases at V and 1 base at J, with 12 bases between. The CDR3 length is 16 residues. The CDR3 bases are TGCGCCAGCAGCCAAGACGGCACCGGGAATAACTATGGCTACACCTTC. It encodes CASSQDGTGNNYGYTF.

The chain uses TRBV5-1 and TRBJ1-6; perhaps TRBD1 as D (6 bases). V was clipped by 0 bases and J by 0 bases, with 13 bases between them. Germline V gene data show CDR1 as SGHRS and CDR2 as YFSETQ. CDR3 length equals 18 residues. The CDR3 here is CASSLAGVESSYNSPLHF. The CDR3 DNA follows: TGCGCCAGCAGCTTGGCAGGGGTTGAGAGCTCCTATAATTCACCCCTCCACTTT.

This chain joins TRBV27 and TRBJ2-7; D is possibly TRBD2 (6 bases). This CDR3 is 15 amino acids long. From germline, CDR1 is MNHEY and CDR2 SMNVEV (reference sequence). V was shortened by 3 bases and J by 6 bases, with 18 bases between the two germline ends. The CDR3 is CASSFGTSSKVEQYF. The CDR3, as DNA: TGTGCCAGCAGTTTCGGGACTTCCTCGAAGGTCGAGCAGTACTTC.

This clone occurred a few times. The J gene is TRBJ2-7, the V gene TRBV7-4, with D perhaps TRBD2 (6 bases). Germline V gives CDR1 SGHVT, CDR2 SQSDAQ. V shed 1 base and J shed 0 bases, with 10 bases lying between them. The CDR3 sequence is 15 residues long. The CDR3 DNA is TGTGCCAGCAGCTTAGTCGGGAGCCGCTCCTACGAGCAGTACTTC. Protein: CASSLVGSRSYEQYF.

The V and J genes are TRBV4-2 and TRBJ2-3; D is possibly TRBD2 (6 bases). V lost 9 bases and J 8 bases, leaving 12 bases between the germline ends. The CDR3 extends over 11 amino acids. Looked up from germline, CDR1 is LGHNA and CDR2 is YNFKEQ. The CDR3 coding sequence is TGTGCCAGTTCGCCCGGGGGTACGCAGTATTTT. This sequence encodes CASSPGGTQYF.

This clone is a singleton in its sample. The same CDR3 is also encoded by other DNA sequences in this sample. The J gene is TRBJ2-3, the V gene TRBV5-4, with a possible D match to TRBD2 (5 bases). The CDR3 consists of 13 residues. V gave up 4 bases and J gave up 3 bases, with 9 bases separating them. Germline V gives CDR1 SGHNT, CDR2 YYREEE (reference sequence). The CDR3 is CASSRTSTDTQYF. Written as DNA, the CDR3 is TGTGCCAGCAGCCGTACTAGTACAGATACGCAGTATTTT. Together with reference TRBV5-4 and TRBJ2-3, the CDR3 gives the full variable domain: ETGVTQSPTHLIKTRGQQVTLRCSSQSGHNTVSWYQQALGQGPQFIFQYYREEENGRGNFPPRFSGLQFPNYSSELNVNALELDDSALYLCASSRTSTDTQYFGPGTRLTVL.

This chain joins TRBV4-1 and TRBJ2-1; 11 positions agree with TRBD2. This CDR3 comprises 16 residues. Germline V lookup: CDR1 MGHRA, CDR2 YSYEKL. The trim removed 0 bases at V and 4 bases at J, leaving 2 bases unmatched. CDR3 sequence: CASSQDWTSGYNEQFF. CDR3 sequence (DNA): TGCGCCAGCAGCCAAGATTGGACTAGCGGGTACAATGAGCAGTTCTTC.

V and J are TRBV5-1 and TRBJ2-5; 10 positions match TRBD1. This CDR3 comprises 16 residues. From germline, CDR1 is SGHRS and CDR2 YFSETQ. With V trimmed by 6 bases and J by 1 base, 9 bases remained unmatched. The CDR3: CASNLGRTGGQETQYF. The CDR3 nucleotides are TGCGCCAGCAACCTGGGTCGGACAGGGGGCCAAGAGACCCAGTACTTC.

V gene TRBV7-2 combines with J gene TRBJ2-1; D may be TRBD1 (6 bases). Trimming took off 5 bases at V and 15 bases at J, with 20 bases between the two ends. CDR1 and CDR2 from the germline V gene are SGHTA and FQGNSA. This CDR3 is built from 13 residues. The CDR3 sequence: CASSLQQGEGRFF. The CDR3, as DNA: TGTGCCAGCAGCCTACAACAGGGTGAGGGTCGGTTCTTC.

The CDR3 sequence is CASSSVYNEQFF. The CDR3 DNA is TGTGCCAGCAGTTCCGTCTACAATGAGCAGTTCTTC. V and J are TRBV28 and TRBJ2-1; no clear D. With 4 bases removed from V and 3 bases from J, the gap between germline ends came to 4 bases. This CDR3 region has 12 residues. Germline lookup yields CDR1 MDHEN and CDR2 SYDVKM. The complete variable domain, with remaining parts taken from reference TRBV28 and TRBJ2-1, reads DVKVTQSSRYLVKRTGEKVFLECVQDMDHENMFWYRQDPGLGLRLIYFSYDVKMKEKGDIPEGYSVSREKKERFSLILESASTNQTSMYLCASSSVYNEQFFGPGTRLTVL.

The chain joins TRBV3-1 (or the pseudogene TRBV3-2) to TRBJ2-7, with 10 bases lining up with TRBD2. V gave up 2 bases and J gave up 5 bases; unmatched junction bases: 3. The germline CDR1 and CDR2 sequences are LGHDT and YNNKEL (reference sequence). This CDR3 has 14 residues. The CDR3 region is CASSQSGGANEQYF. As DNA, the CDR3 is TGTGCCAGCAGCCAAAGCGGGGGGGCGAACGAGCAGTACTTC.

This chain connects TRBV6-5 to TRBJ1-6; TRBD1 is a possible D gene (6 bases). Trimming stripped 4 bases from V and 10 bases from J, with 20 bases between. The CDR3 consists of 16 residues. Germline V lookup: CDR1 MNHEY, CDR2 SVGAGI. CDR3 residues: CASSSTGGRGGSPLHF. In DNA form, the CDR3 reads TGTGCCAGCAGTTCCACGGGGGGCAGGGGAGGATCACCCCTCCACTTT.

J is TRBJ1-5 and V is TRBV19; D possibly corresponds to TRBD1 (5 bases). The length of the CDR3 is 14 residues. Germline V gene data show CDR1 as LNHDA and CDR2 as SQIVND (reference sequence). V was trimmed by 5 bases and J by 0 bases, leaving 8 bases between them. CDR3 residues: CASSGDSSNQPQHF. DNA for the CDR3: TGTGCCAGTAGTGGAGACAGTAGCAATCAGCCCCAGCATTTT.

This chain connects TRBV5-1 to TRBJ2-1; 12 bases align to TRBD2. Trimming at V came to 1 base and at J to 7 bases, leaving 3 bases not matched to a gene. CDR1 and CDR2 from the germline V gene are SGHRS and YFSETQ. The CDR3 sequence is 15 residues long. CDR3 DNA: TGCGCCAGCAGCTTGACGACTAGCGGGGGAAATGAGCAGTTCTTC. It is translated as CASSLTTSGGNEQFF.

The rearrangement links TRBV5-1 to TRBJ2-7, with 9 bases fitting TRBD2. Losses at the gene ends were 0 bases for V and 2 bases for J; bases not matched to a gene: 3. Per the germline V gene, CDR1 is SGHRS and CDR2 is YFSETQ. This CDR3 is built from 15 residues. The CDR3 sequence: CASSLASGATYEQYF. CDR3 nucleotides: TGCGCCAGCAGCTTGGCTAGCGGGGCCACCTACGAGCAGTACTTC.

The rearrangement links TRBV19 to TRBJ1-5; D remains unclear. V was shortened by 5 bases and J by 0 bases, with 8 bases between the two germline ends. Germline lookup yields CDR1 LNHDA and CDR2 SQIVND (reference sequence). This CDR3 contains 14 residues. CDR3 DNA: TGTGCCAGTAGTTCCTATAATAGCAATCAGCCCCAGCATTTT. It specifies CASSSYNSNQPQHF.

The chain combines TRBV11-2 with TRBJ1-1; 12 bases line up with TRBD1. Germline lookup yields CDR1 SGHAT and CDR2 FQNNGV. The CDR3 sequence is 17 residues long. The V gene end was trimmed by 4 bases and the J gene end by 5 bases; junction bases not matched to a gene: 11. This chain's CDR3 is CASSSGQGAVKGTEAFF. In DNA, the CDR3 is TGTGCCAGCAGCTCGGGACAGGGGGCAGTGAAGGGGACTGAAGCTTTCTTT.

The rearrangement links TRBV5-1 to TRBJ2-7; TRBD1 aligns across 9 bases. Trimming removed 2 bases from V and 3 bases from J; junction bases left unmatched: 3. The CDR3 has 14 amino acids. Looked up from germline, CDR1 is SGHRS and CDR2 is YFSETQ. The CDR3: CASSFTGGYYEQYF. In DNA form, the CDR3 reads TGCGCCAGCAGCTTTACAGGGGGCTACTACGAGCAGTACTTC.

The rearrangement joins TRBV5-5 to TRBJ2-3; D may be TRBD2 (5 bases). The CDR3 contains 15 residues. The ends were cut back, 0 bases at V and 3 bases at J, with 11 bases in the middle. Germline loops: CDR1 SGHKS, CDR2 YYEKEE (reference sequence). For the CDR3, the DNA is TGTGCCAGCAGCTTGGAAGGTCGGGAAACAGATACGCAGTATTTT. Amino acid sequence: CASSLEGRETDTQYF.

CDR3 sequence reads: CATRTGRNEQFF. In DNA, the CDR3 is TGTGCCACGCGGACAGGGAGGAATGAGCAGTTCTTC. The chain joins TRBV28 to TRBJ2-1; TRBD1 aligns across 8 bases. Trimming cost V 10 bases and J 7 bases; bases outside gene matches: 6. The CDR3 runs 12 residues. Germline values: CDR1 MDHEN, CDR2 SYDVKM. Looking up the rest from reference TRBV28 and TRBJ2-1 gives the full variable domain: DVKVTQSSRYLVKRTGEKVFLECVQDMDHENMFWYRQDPGLGLRLIYFSYDVKMKEKGDIPEGYSVSREKKERFSLILESASTNQTSMYLCATRTGRNEQFFGPGTRLTVL.

This clone was seen a handful of times. J is TRBJ2-5 and V is TRBV19; D gene uncertain. Germline V gene data show CDR1 as LNHDA and CDR2 as SQIVND (reference sequence). V lost 5 bases and J lost 7, with 14 bases in between. This CDR3 is built from 13 residues. CDR3 in DNA: TGTGCCAGTAGTGTCCGAGGTCTGCGGACCCAGTACTTC. Its protein product is CASSVRGLRTQYF.

This clone was detected once. This chain joins TRBV6-2 or TRBV6-3 and TRBJ2-5; TRBD2 aligns across 10 bases. The CDR3 totals 16 residues. Germline trimming cut 4 bases from V and 9 bases from J; bases unmatched to any gene: 14. The V gene's germline CDR1 is MNHEY and CDR2 SVGEGT. The CDR3 DNA sequence: TGTGCCAGCAGTTTGTCCACTAGCGGGATGGAGGCGGCCCAGTACTTC. As protein: CASSLSTSGMEAAQYF.

The rearrangement links TRBV5-1 to TRBJ1-6; 8 bases are shared with TRBD1. Per the germline V gene, CDR1 is SGHRS and CDR2 is YFSETQ. V lost 6 bases to trimming and J lost 10 bases; unmatched junction nucleotides: 9. This CDR3 region has 14 residues. DNA for the CDR3: TGCGCCAGCACCCCGACAGGGGCGGGCTCACCCCTCCACTTT. Its protein is CASTPTGAGSPLHF.

The chain uses TRBV29-1 and TRBJ2-7, with TRBD1 identical over 10 bases. Per germline, CDR1 SQVTM and CDR2 ANQGSEA. The CDR3 spans 15 residues. V gave up 6 bases and J gave up 2 bases; unmatched junction bases: 10. CDR3 residues: CSVSERGTGAYEQYF. DNA for the CDR3: TGCAGCGTCTCCGAAAGGGGGACAGGGGCCTACGAGCAGTACTTC.